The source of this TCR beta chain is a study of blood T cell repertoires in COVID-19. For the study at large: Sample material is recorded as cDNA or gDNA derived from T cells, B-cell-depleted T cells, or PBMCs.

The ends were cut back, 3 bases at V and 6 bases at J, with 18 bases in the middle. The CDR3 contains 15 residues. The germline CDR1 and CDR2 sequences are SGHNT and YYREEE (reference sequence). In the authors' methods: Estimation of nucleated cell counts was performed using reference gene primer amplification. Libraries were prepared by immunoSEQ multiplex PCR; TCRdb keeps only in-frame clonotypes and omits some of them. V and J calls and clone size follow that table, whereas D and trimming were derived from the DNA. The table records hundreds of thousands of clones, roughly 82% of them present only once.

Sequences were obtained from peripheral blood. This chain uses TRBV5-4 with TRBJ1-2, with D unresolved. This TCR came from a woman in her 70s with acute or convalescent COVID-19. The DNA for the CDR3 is TGTGCCAGCAGCTATGGAGGAACTTCTAGGGATGGCTACACCTTC. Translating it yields CASSYGGTSRDGYTF. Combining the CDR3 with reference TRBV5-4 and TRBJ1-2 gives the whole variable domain ETGVTQSPTHLIKTRGQQVTLRCSSQSGHNTVSWYQQALGQGPQFIFQYYREEENGRGNFPPRFSGLQFPNYSSELNVNALELDDSALYLCASSYGGTSRDGYTFGSGTRLTVV.